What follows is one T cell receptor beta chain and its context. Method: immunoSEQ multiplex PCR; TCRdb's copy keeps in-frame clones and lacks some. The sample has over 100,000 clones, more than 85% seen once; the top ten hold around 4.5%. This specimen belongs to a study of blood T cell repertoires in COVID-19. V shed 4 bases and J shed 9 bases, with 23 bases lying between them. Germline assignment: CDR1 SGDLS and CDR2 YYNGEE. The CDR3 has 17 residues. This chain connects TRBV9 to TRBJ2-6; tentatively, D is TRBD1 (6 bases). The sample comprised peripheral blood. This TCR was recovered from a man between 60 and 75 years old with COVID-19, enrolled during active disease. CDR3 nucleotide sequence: TGTGCCAGCAGCTCTAGGCGGCCGGGACACCCAGTCAACGTCCTGACTTTC. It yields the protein CASSSRRPGHPVNVLTF.